Following are 23 T cell receptor beta chains from one sample sequenced in a study of blood T cells in healthy people across ages. The use of a sample-barcoded 5' primer and a J-beta primer mix characterized a second PCR of about 7 to 12 cycles. TCRdb redid the calling of the 5' RACE reads with MiXCR, one entry per CDR3 protein. Of hundreds of thousands of distinct CDR3 sequences listed, around 43% were seen once; the top ten hold 30%. Sequences were obtained from blood. These receptors were taken from a man aged 80 or over in good health.

The chain is built from TRBV4-2 and TRBJ2-2, with TRBD2 identical over 9 bases. V shed 0 bases, J shed 6 bases, and the junction held 2 bases outside the gene matches. Looked up from germline, CDR1 is LGHNA and CDR2 is YNFKEQ. The CDR3 runs 15 residues. The CDR3 DNA reads as TGTGCCAGCAGCCAAGAGACTAGCGGCGCCGGGGAGCTGTTTTTT. This sequence encodes CASSQETSGAGELFF.

This chain connects TRBV25-1 to TRBJ2-5; D gene ambiguous. The J call may be faulty, since TRBJ2-7 better matches the DNA end. The CDR3 totals 16 residues. Germline CDR1 MGHDK, CDR2 SYGVNS. Here the CDR3 DNA reads TGTGCCAGCAGTGATCCTAACGTGGACGAGCACTACGAGCAGTACTTC. Translated: CASSDPNVDEHYEQYF.

The chain employs TRBV6-1 and TRBJ2-2; TRBD1 matches at 12 bases. This CDR3 contains 16 residues. Germline lookup yields CDR1 MNHNS and CDR2 SASEGT. The junction had 8 bases not matched to a gene; V was cut back by 4 bases and J by 8 bases. The CDR3 coding sequence is TGTGCCAGCAGTGCCCCGGGACAGGGGGCGCGTGGGGAGCTGTTTTTT. Its translation is CASSAPGQGARGELFF.

This clonotype was counted between two and nine times. The rearrangement uses TRBV29-1 and TRBJ2-3, with 8 bases that match TRBD2. J lost 4 bases, V lost 4 bases, and 10 bases had no gene match. The CDR3 length is 15 residues. CDR1 is SQVTM, CDR2 ANQGSEA, per germline. CDR3 sequence: CSVASGRGWADTQYF. The CDR3 coding sequence is TGCAGCGTTGCCAGCGGGAGAGGGTGGGCAGATACGCAGTATTTT.

The V gene is TRBV5-1, the J gene TRBJ1-1, with 10 nucleotides matching TRBD1. CDR3 size: 14 residues. Germline assignment: CDR1 SGHRS and CDR2 YFSETQ. J lost 5 bases, V lost 4 bases, and 5 bases had no gene match. The CDR3 region has the DNA TGCGCCAGCAGCCAGGACAGGGGGGTGACTGAAGCTTTCTTT. Amino acid sequence: CASSQDRGVTEAFF.

V gene TRBV9 combines with J gene TRBJ2-7, with a tentative D call TRBD1 (6 bases). Germline V gene sequence: CDR1 SGDLS, CDR2 YYNGEE. The V end lost 3 bases, the J end lost 0 bases, and 10 bases lay between the germline ends. CDR3 length: 14 amino acids. The DNA for the CDR3 is TGTGCCAGCAGCGCCGGGACAAACTCCTACGAGCAGTACTTC. The encoded protein is CASSAGTNSYEQYF.

The rearrangement joins TRBV28 to TRBJ2-3; 10 nucleotides agree with TRBD2. The CDR3 is 15 residues long. V was pared by 6 bases and J by 6 bases, with 9 bases of the junction left unmatched. Germline values: CDR1 MDHEN, CDR2 SYDVKM. This CDR3 is CASSRASGSRDTQYF. The DNA for the CDR3 is TGTGCCAGCAGCCGTGCTAGCGGGAGTCGGGATACGCAGTATTTT. The full variable domain, in which reference TRBV28 and TRBJ2-3 provide the parts outside the CDR3, is DVKVTQSSRYLVKRTGEKVFLECVQDMDHENMFWYRQDPGLGLRLIYFSYDVKMKEKGDIPEGYSVSREKKERFSLILESASTNQTSMYLCASSRASGSRDTQYFGPGTRLTVL.

This clonotype was observed a handful of times. The chain has TRBV4-2 and TRBJ2-5, with 8 positions matching TRBD2. Germline V gene data show CDR1 as LGHNA and CDR2 as YNFKEQ. Trimming took 0 bases from V and 2 from J; bases not matched to a gene: 8. This CDR3 is built from 17 residues. CDR3 DNA sequence: TGTGCCAGCAGCCAAGAACCGTTCGGGGGGGCGCAAGAGACCCAGTACTTC. Residues: CASSQEPFGGAQETQYF.

This clonotype has only one observation. V and J are TRBV4-1 and TRBJ1-5, with D possibly matching TRBD1 (5 bases). Germline V gives CDR1 MGHRA, CDR2 YSYEKL. V lost 0 bases and J 2 bases, leaving 8 bases between the germline ends. CDR3 size: 15 residues. The DNA of the CDR3 is TGCGCCAGCAGCCAAGAGGGGCCCGGCAATCAGCCCCAGCATTTT. Protein product: CASSQEGPGNQPQHF.

A few counts support this clonotype. This sequence joins TRBV21-1 and TRBJ2-3; the table gives TRBD1 as D, unverified against the DNA. TRBV21-1 has pseudogene status. This CDR3 region has 14 residues. The CDR3 reads CASSKPWDRGAQYF. The CDR3 DNA is TGTGCCAGCAGCAAACCCTGGGACAGGGGTGCGCAGTATTTT.

This sequence joins TRBV20-1 and TRBJ2-5; TRBD2 agrees at 8 bases. The CDR3 has 12 amino acids. Germline V gives CDR1 DFQATT, CDR2 SNEGSKA (reference sequence). Trimming took 5 bases from V and 11 from J; bases not matched to a gene: 10. The CDR3 is CSAGTSFDEQYF. CDR3 sequence (DNA): TGCAGTGCTGGGACTAGTTTCGATGAGCAGTACTTC.

The sample holds a few counts of this clonotype. The chain has TRBV20-1 and TRBJ2-5, with 7 bases that match TRBD1. The CDR3 has 15 residues. CDR1 DFQATT and CDR2 SNEGSKA come from the germline V gene (reference sequence). Trimming at V came to 5 bases and at J to 1 base, leaving 10 bases not matched to a gene. DNA for the CDR3: TGCAGTGCTCAAACCCCGGGACAGTTCCAAGAGACCCAGTACTTC. Protein: CSAQTPGQFQETQYF.

A few counts support this clonotype. This chain links TRBV20-1 with TRBJ2-5; 13 nucleotides line up with TRBD2. This CDR3 is 15 amino acids long. Germline lookup yields CDR1 DFQATT and CDR2 SNEGSKA (reference sequence). Trimming cost V 4 bases and J 4 bases; bases outside gene matches: 6. CDR3 in amino acids: CSAMGLAGRGETQYF. The CDR3 DNA is TGCAGTGCTATGGGACTAGCGGGGCGGGGAGAGACCCAGTACTTC.

The rearrangement joins TRBV6-2 or TRBV6-3 to TRBJ2-1; 9 positions agree with TRBD2. Germline lookup yields CDR1 MNHEY and CDR2 SVGEGT. V was clipped by 0 bases and J by 3 bases; unmatched bases: 3. CDR3 length: 16 residues. The CDR3 DNA is TGTGCCAGCAGTTACTCCTCTAGCGGGGTCTACAATGAGCAGTTCTTC. Protein: CASSYSSSGVYNEQFF.

This clonotype has more than one count but fewer than ten. This may arise from a read error, as a much more abundant clone is one base away. The gene calls are TRBV7-2 and TRBJ2-5, with D maybe TRBD2 (6 bases). The CDR3 contains 13 residues. Deletions cut 5 bases from V and 4 bases from J, with 11 bases between. CDR1 is SGHTA, CDR2 FQGNSA, per germline. The CDR3 DNA is TGTGCCAGCAGCGCGACTAGAAGAGAGACCCAGTACTTC. Translating it yields CASSATRRETQYF.

With regard to this clonotype: One junction end disagrees with the germline gene, perhaps due to a read error. The genes are TRBV7-2 and TRBJ2-7, with 11 bases lining up with TRBD2. The CDR3 has 14 residues. From germline, CDR1 is SGHTA and CDR2 FQGNSA. The CDR3 DNA sequence: TGTGCCGGCAGCCCTAGCGGGGGGAGAAAGGAGCAGTACTTC. It translates to CAGSPSGGRKEQYF.

This clonotype was observed a few times. The rearrangement uses TRBV10-3 and TRBJ1-2, with 9 positions matching TRBD1. The germline CDR1 and CDR2 sequences are ENHRY and SYGVKD. Losses at the gene ends were 3 bases for V and 4 bases for J; bases not matched to a gene: 3. The CDR3 sequence is 14 residues long. The CDR3: CAISDGTGSYGYTF. CDR3 DNA: TGTGCCATCAGTGATGGGACAGGGAGCTATGGCTACACCTTC.

The chain couples TRBV18 to TRBJ1-1, with 7 bases aligning to TRBD1. This CDR3 region has 17 residues. Germline assignment: CDR1 KGHSH and CDR2 LQKENI. Trimming cost V 3 bases and J 4 bases; bases outside gene matches: 14. CDR3 nucleotide sequence: TGTGCCAGCTCACCCACTCGAGGGGGCTCGATGAGCACTGAAGCTTTCTTT. Translating gives CASSPTRGGSMSTEAFF. The full variable domain, in which reference TRBV18 and TRBJ1-1 provide the parts outside the CDR3, is NAGVMQNPRHLVRRRGQEARLRCSPMKGHSHVYWYRQLPEEGLKFMVYLQKENIIDESGMPKERFSAEFPKEGPSILRIQQVVRGDSAAYFCASSPTRGGSMSTEAFFGQGTRLTVV.

J is TRBJ2-2 and V is TRBV2; possibly TRBD1 for D (6 bases). V was shortened by 6 bases and J by 0 bases, with 8 bases between the two germline ends. The CDR3 is 14 amino acids. CDR1 is SNHLY, CDR2 FYNNEI, per germline. CDR3 sequence (DNA): TGTGCCAGCAGACGGGACACGAACACCGGGGAGCTGTTTTTT. Its translation is CASRRDTNTGELFF.

The chain carries TRBV18 and TRBJ2-7; D might be TRBD1 or TRBD2, each matching 6 bases. The V gene lost 3 bases and the J gene lost 2 bases, with 29 bases spanning the gap. CDR1 is KGHSH, CDR2 LQKENI, per germline. There are 20 residues in the CDR3. The CDR3 here is CASSPRERGASAGKPYEQYF. Here the CDR3 DNA reads TGTGCCAGCTCACCCCGAGAAAGGGGGGCGTCCGCTGGAAAACCCTACGAGCAGTACTTC.

This clonotype was recorded once. This chain uses TRBV9 with TRBJ2-3, with D perhaps TRBD1 (6 bases). This CDR3 comprises 15 residues. The ends were cut back, 0 bases at V and 0 bases at J, with 8 bases in the middle. From germline, CDR1 is SGDLS and CDR2 YYNGEE. The CDR3 spells CASSVVQGSTDTQYF. The CDR3 DNA reads as TGTGCCAGCAGCGTAGTCCAGGGGAGCACAGATACGCAGTATTTT.

On this clonotype: The junction shows a germline mismatch at one end, possibly a read error. The rearrangement links TRBV11-3 to TRBJ2-3; 8 nucleotides line up with TRBD1. Germline V gene lookup returns CDR1 SGHNT and CDR2 YENEEA. The CDR3 totals 16 residues. The CDR3 nucleotides are TGCGCCTGCAGCCCCACCCAGGGGGCTGGCACAGATAGGCAGTATTTT. Its protein product is CACSPTQGAGTDRQYF.

This clonotype was seen only a few times. This chain links TRBV7-2 with TRBJ2-3; possible D gene TRBD2, 5 bases. This CDR3 is built from 17 residues. Germline CDR1 is SGHTA and CDR2 is FQGNSA. V was trimmed by 1 base and J by 4 bases, leaving 18 bases between them. The CDR3 is CASSLVAVVGASDTQYF. DNA for the CDR3: TGTGCCAGCAGCTTAGTCGCAGTAGTGGGAGCATCAGATACGCAGTATTTT. The complete variable domain, with remaining parts taken from reference TRBV7-2 and TRBJ2-3, reads GAGVSQSPSNKVTEKGKDVELRCDPISGHTALYWYRQSLGQGLEFLIYFQGNSAPDKSGLPSDRFSAERTGGSVSTLTIQRTQQEDSAVYLCASSLVAVVGASDTQYFGPGTRLTVL.